The 30 T cell receptor beta chains reported below all come from one sample, sequenced in a study of T-cell memory formation after mild COVID-19. Each CDR3 protein is one row after TCRdb ran MiXCR on the 5' RACE reads. The table lists over 150,000 distinct CDR3 sequences, less than 20% of them singletons. The sample taken for sequencing was PBMCs or a T cell subset sorted from them (not recorded which). The receptors derive from a man aged 18-30 years who had mild COVID-19 (a few samples of this study predate the infection). Cell type and time point are not known.

There are a few counts of this clonotype. The rearrangement links TRBV20-1 to TRBJ2-5; D gene ambiguous. The CDR3 contains 14 residues. In germline, CDR1 is DFQATT, CDR2 SNEGSKA (reference sequence). The germline V and J ends were trimmed by 0 bases and 1 base, with 9 bases remaining between them. CDR3 DNA: TGCAGTGCTAGAGATCAAGTGGGCCAAGAGACCCAGTACTTC. Translation: CSARDQVGQETQYF.

V is TRBV19 and J is TRBJ2-7; 10 bases align to TRBD1. This CDR3 region has 14 residues. J gave up 6 bases and V 8 bases, and 10 bases lay outside the gene matches. CDR1 is LNHDA and CDR2 is SQIVND in the germline V gene (reference sequence). This CDR3 is CASGRGQGYGEQYF. For the CDR3, the DNA is TGTGCCAGTGGCCGGGGACAGGGGTACGGCGAGCAGTACTTC.

This clonotype was observed once. CDR3 residues: CATSRGQLNSPLHF. The CDR3 coding sequence is TGTGCCACCAGCAGAGGGCAGTTGAATTCACCCCTCCACTTT. This chain uses TRBV15 with TRBJ1-6; D uncertain. The CDR3 consists of 14 residues. Germline CDR1 is LNHNV and CDR2 is YYDKDF (reference sequence). The V end lost 1 base, the J end lost 7 bases, and 8 bases lay between the germline ends.

This rearrangement joins TRBV5-1 to TRBJ2-7; TRBD1 matches 9 bases. The V gene end was trimmed by 3 bases and the J gene end by 4 bases; junction bases not matched to a gene: 8. Germline V gene sequence: CDR1 SGHRS, CDR2 YFSETQ. CDR3 length equals 15 residues. In DNA form, the CDR3 reads TGCGCCAGCAGCTCCCGGGACAGGGTCGGGTACGAGCAGTACTTC. Translation gives CASSSRDRVGYEQYF.

The J gene is TRBJ2-7, the V gene TRBV5-1, with D maybe TRBD1 (6 bases). V gave up 4 bases and J gave up 1 base, with 12 bases separating them. The CDR3 consists of 14 residues. The V gene's germline CDR1 is SGHRS and CDR2 YFSETQ. DNA of the CDR3: TGCGCCAGCAGCCCAGGGACAACATCCTACGAGCAGTACGTC. Translation: CASSPGTTSYEQYV.

V gene TRBV12-3 or TRBV12-4 combines with J gene TRBJ2-2, with a possible D match to TRBD2 (6 bases). V was shortened by 3 bases and J by 3 bases, with 11 bases between the two germline ends. The length of the CDR3 is 15 residues. Here the CDR3 DNA reads TGTGCCAGCAGTTTTGCGGGGTTGTACACCGGGGAGCTGTTTTTT. It translates to CASSFAGLYTGELFF.

This clonotype came up a few times. CDR3 nucleotides: TGTGCCAGCAGTAAGAACAGGAAGAACACTGAAGCTTTCTTT. It specifies CASSKNRKNTEAFF. The chain recombines TRBV6-5 with TRBJ1-1; weak D call: TRBD1 (5 bases). The germline V gene has CDR1 MNHEY and CDR2 SVGAGI. V dropped 5 bases and J dropped 1 base, with 11 bases sitting between them. This CDR3 is 14 amino acids long.

The table lists this clonotype with a few counts. The chain links TRBV7-8 to TRBJ2-1; D is possibly TRBD2 (6 bases). V lost 5 bases and J lost 1, with 12 bases in between. The germline V gene encodes CDR1 SGHVS and CDR2 FQNEAQ. The CDR3 sequence is 15 residues long. CDR3 coding DNA: TGTGCCAGCAGCCCGGGAGAGAGTTCCTACAATGAGCAGTTCTTC. Translated: CASSPGESSYNEQFF.

This clonotype was seen a few times. The chain uses TRBV20-1 and TRBJ2-5, with D possibly TRBD1 on 5 matching bases. V dropped 0 bases and J dropped 1 base, with 6 bases sitting between them. CDR3 length equals 13 residues. In germline, CDR1 is DFQATT, CDR2 SNEGSKA (reference sequence). The CDR3 here is CSARDRVQETQYF. CDR3 DNA: TGCAGTGCTAGAGACAGGGTCCAAGAGACCCAGTACTTC.

V gene TRBV6-5 combines with J gene TRBJ1-1; TRBD1 matches 8 bases. Looked up from germline, CDR1 is MNHEY and CDR2 is SVGAGI. J gave up 1 base and V 4 bases, and 5 bases lay outside the gene matches. The CDR3 runs 15 residues. In nucleotides, the CDR3 is TGTGCCAGCAGTTTCCCCGGACAGGGGAACACTGAAGCTTTCTTT. Protein: CASSFPGQGNTEAFF.

This clonotype appeared a few times. The chain joins TRBV20-1 to TRBJ1-3, with no clear D. This CDR3 is 14 amino acids long. Trimming shortened V by 0 bases and J by 1 base, and 7 bases separated the two germline ends. Germline V lookup: CDR1 DFQATT, CDR2 SNEGSKA (reference sequence). CDR3: CSARDPRSGNTIYF. DNA of the CDR3: TGCAGTGCTAGAGATCCCCGGTCTGGAAACACCATATATTTT.

In this sample, this clonotype turned up many times. V and J are TRBV7-3 and TRBJ1-1, with TRBD1 as a possible D gene (6 bases). Germline CDR1 and CDR2: SGHTA and FQGTGA. The CDR3 spans 13 residues. Trimming removed 8 bases from V and 1 base from J, with 11 bases in between. CDR3 amino acids: CASGDTANTEAFF. Written as DNA, the CDR3 is TGTGCCAGCGGGGACACAGCGAACACTGAAGCTTTCTTT.

The chain is built from TRBV29-1 and TRBJ2-3; D not resolved. CDR1 is SQVTM and CDR2 is ANQGSEA in the germline V gene. There are 14 residues in the CDR3. Trimming cost V 7 bases and J 0 bases, with 14 bases left between them. As DNA, the CDR3 is TGCAGCGGTAAAGACGGTACTAGCACAGATACGCAGTATTTT. This gives the protein CSGKDGTSTDTQYF.

The chain combines TRBV5-6 with TRBJ2-7; 7 bases map to TRBD1. Germline V lookup: CDR1 SGHDT, CDR2 YYEEEE. After removal of 5 bases from V and 5 bases from J, the junction contained 10 bases not matched to a gene. The length of the CDR3 is 14 residues. CDR3 sequence: CASSDRVVNHEQYF. The DNA of the CDR3 is TGTGCCAGCAGTGACAGGGTTGTGAACCACGAGCAGTACTTC.

This clonotype was picked up a small number of times. V and J are TRBV7-2 and TRBJ1-5; D perhaps matches TRBD1 (6 bases). Per germline, CDR1 SGHTA and CDR2 FQGNSA. V was shortened by 1 base and J by 7 bases, with 14 bases between the two germline ends. This CDR3 has 15 residues. DNA for the CDR3: TGTGCCAGCAGCTTAGGAGGACAGAACGCCCAGCCCCAGCATTTT. Its protein product is CASSLGGQNAQPQHF.

The chain couples TRBV27 to TRBJ2-3, with D tentatively TRBD1 or TRBD2 (5 bases each). Germline lookup yields CDR1 MNHEY and CDR2 SMNVEV (reference sequence). The V gene lost 6 bases and the J gene lost 6 bases, with 13 bases spanning the gap. The CDR3 consists of 13 residues. CDR3 loop: CASRGVGRDTQYF. Written as DNA, the CDR3 is TGTGCCAGCAGGGGAGTGGGACGGGATACGCAGTATTTT.

The V and J genes are TRBV12-5 and TRBJ2-1; 12 bases match TRBD1. The CDR3 length is 15 residues. V was pared by 7 bases and J by 8 bases, with 9 bases of the junction left unmatched. CDR1 LGHNT and CDR2 FRNRAP come from the germline V gene. In DNA, the CDR3 is TGTGCTAGTGCCCAAAAGGGACAGGGGGCCGATGAGCAGTTCTTC. Protein sequence: CASAQKGQGADEQFF. Full variable domain (missing parts from reference TRBV12-5 and TRBJ2-1): DARVTQTPRHKVTEMGQEVTMRCQPILGHNTVFWYRQTMMQGLELLAYFRNRAPLDDSGMPKDRFSAEMPDATLATLKIQPSEPRDSAVYFCASAQKGQGADEQFFGPGTRLTVL.

V is TRBV7-9 and J is TRBJ2-1, with 8 bases matching TRBD2. Germline values: CDR1 SEHNR, CDR2 FQNEAQ (reference sequence). This CDR3 region has 16 residues. Trimming cost V 2 bases and J 4 bases; bases outside gene matches: 7. DNA of the CDR3: TGTGCCAGCAGCTTACAACCAGCGGGGGATTACAATGAGCAGTTCTTC. It is translated as CASSLQPAGDYNEQFF. The whole variable domain, remainder taken from reference TRBV7-9 and TRBJ2-1, is DTGVSQNPRHKITKRGQNVTFRCDPISEHNRLYWYRQTLGQGPEFLTYFQNEAQLEKSRLLSDRFSAERPKGSFSTLEIQRTEQGDSAMYLCASSLQPAGDYNEQFFGPGTRLTVL.

This clonotype was counted a few times. The chain links TRBV5-1 to TRBJ2-1; D may be TRBD2 (5 bases). The length of the CDR3 is 11 residues. The V and J ends lost 4 bases and 7 bases respectively, with 6 bases between them. The germline gives CDR1 SGHRS, CDR2 YFSETQ. This chain's CDR3 is CASSRENEQFF. CDR3 DNA: TGCGCCAGCAGCAGGGAGAATGAGCAGTTCTTC.

The V call is TRBV20-1, the J call TRBJ2-3; 10 positions agree with TRBD2. Losses at the gene ends were 6 bases for V and 4 bases for J; bases not matched to a gene: 10. Germline values: CDR1 DFQATT, CDR2 SNEGSKA (reference sequence). CDR3 size: 15 residues. This CDR3 is CSALRSAGGSDTQYF. Written as DNA, the CDR3 is TGCAGTGCCCTCAGGTCAGCGGGGGGGTCAGATACGCAGTATTTT.

A few counts support this clonotype. The J gene is TRBJ2-7, the V gene TRBV4-1; 13 nucleotides agree with TRBD2. Trimming at V came to 3 bases and at J to 1 base, leaving 6 bases not matched to a gene. CDR3 size: 17 residues. CDR1 MGHRA and CDR2 YSYEKL come from the germline V gene. The CDR3 loop is CASSQPTSGGGSYEQYF. DNA for the CDR3: TGCGCCAGCAGCCAGCCTACTAGCGGGGGGGGTTCCTACGAGCAGTACTTC.

There are a few counts of this clonotype. The V gene is TRBV9, the J gene TRBJ2-2, with D hard to call. The length of the CDR3 is 16 residues. Germline CDR1 reads SGDLS; CDR2 reads YYNGEE. Trimming cost V 1 base and J 4 bases, with 14 bases left between them. The CDR3 coding sequence is TGTGCCAGCAGCGTATTTAGCAGCCTGACCACCGGGGAGCTGTTTTTT. This sequence encodes CASSVFSSLTTGELFF.

This chain uses TRBV4-2 with TRBJ2-3, with TRBD2 identical over 10 bases. The germline gives CDR1 LGHNA, CDR2 YNFKEQ. V lost 1 base and J lost 2; bases outside the gene matches: 3. This CDR3 comprises 16 residues. The CDR3 nucleotides read TGTGCCAGCAGCCAAGGGACTAGCGGATCCACAGATACGCAGTATTTT. It specifies CASSQGTSGSTDTQYF.

This clonotype has only a few counts. The chain employs TRBV12-3 or TRBV12-4 and TRBJ1-1; no definite D call. The CDR3 length is 12 residues. Trimming took off 3 bases at V and 6 bases at J, with 8 bases between the two ends. The chain's CDR3 is CASSFHVSEAFF. The DNA of the CDR3 is TGTGCCAGCAGTTTTCACGTTTCTGAAGCTTTCTTT.

This clonotype was found a few times. The J gene is TRBJ2-1, the V gene TRBV24-1; tentatively, D is TRBD2 (7 bases). The CDR3 length is 16 residues. Germline CDR1 KGHDR, CDR2 SFDVKD. The V end lost 9 bases, the J end lost 3 bases, and 20 bases lay between the germline ends. Written as DNA, the CDR3 is TGTGCCACCGCTCCCGGTGGGGGGGCGAACTACAATGAGCAGTTCTTC. This translates into CATAPGGGANYNEQFF.

Comments on this clonotype: At one end the junction does not follow the germline gene, possibly because of a read error. J is TRBJ1-6 and V is TRBV6-6; 7 nucleotides match TRBD1. The CDR3 loop spans 13 amino acids. CDR1 MNHNY and CDR2 SVGAGI come from the germline V gene (reference sequence). The CDR3 spells CASSYGQAEPIPF. The CDR3, as DNA: TGTGCCAGCAGTTACGGACAGGCCGAACCCATTCCCTTT.

This clonotype was recorded many times. The rearrangement joins TRBV20-1 to TRBJ2-4; D call uncertain. Germline lookup yields CDR1 DFQATT and CDR2 SNEGSKA (reference sequence). The CDR3 runs 13 residues. V lost 5 bases and J lost 0, with 8 bases in between. The CDR3 is CSAADLAKNIQYF. CDR3 nucleotide sequence: TGCAGTGCTGCAGACCTAGCCAAAAACATTCAGTACTTC.

This clonotype was counted ten times or more. This chain links TRBV5-1 with TRBJ2-1; 7 nucleotides align to TRBD2. CDR1 is SGHRS, CDR2 YFSETQ, per germline. The CDR3 has 16 amino acids. V shed 4 bases, J shed 10 bases, and the junction held 17 bases outside the gene matches. The CDR3 coding sequence is TGCGCCAGCAGCAGAACCGGGACTACCACCTTTGGGGAGCAGTTCTTC. Protein sequence: CASSRTGTTTFGEQFF.

The V and J genes are TRBV20-1 and TRBJ2-7, with a weak D call TRBD2 (6 bases). Germline-derived CDR1 and CDR2 are DFQATT and SNEGSKA (reference sequence). The ends were cut back, 3 bases at V and 6 bases at J, with 9 bases in the middle. The CDR3 is 11 residues long. CDR3 coding DNA: TGCAGTGCTAGGAGCGGGTTCGAGCAGTACGTC. Protein sequence: CSARSGFEQYV.

This rearrangement joins TRBV5-5 to TRBJ2-5; 9 nucleotides match TRBD1. With V trimmed by 0 bases and J by 5 bases, 5 bases remained unmatched. This CDR3 region has 15 residues. The V gene's germline CDR1 is SGHKS and CDR2 YYEKEE (reference sequence). CDR3 loop: CASSLVRTGVETQYF. In nucleotides, the CDR3 is TGTGCCAGCAGCTTGGTGCGGACAGGGGTGGAGACCCAGTACTTC.